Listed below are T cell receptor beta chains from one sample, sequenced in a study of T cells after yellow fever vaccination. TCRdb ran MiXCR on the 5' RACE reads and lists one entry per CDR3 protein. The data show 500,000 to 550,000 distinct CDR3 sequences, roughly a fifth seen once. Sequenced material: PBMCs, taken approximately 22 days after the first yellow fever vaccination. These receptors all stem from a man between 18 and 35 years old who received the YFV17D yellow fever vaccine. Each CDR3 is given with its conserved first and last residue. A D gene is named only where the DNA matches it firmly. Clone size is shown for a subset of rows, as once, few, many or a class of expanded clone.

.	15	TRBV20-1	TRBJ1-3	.	TGCAGTGCTAGAGATTCAAGGGCCTCTGGAAACACCATATATTTT	CSARDSRASGNTIYF
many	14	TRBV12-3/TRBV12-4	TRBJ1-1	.	TGTGCCAGCAGTTTAGTTCCGCCGGGCACTGAAGCTTTCTTT	CASSLVPPGTEAFF
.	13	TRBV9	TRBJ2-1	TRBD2	TGTGCCAGCGGAAGAGCGGGAAACAATGAGCAGTTCTTC	CASGRAGNNEQFF
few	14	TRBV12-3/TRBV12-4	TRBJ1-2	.	TGTGCCAGCAGTTCCCCGGGCCTGGACTATGGCTACACCTTC	CASSSPGLDYGYTF
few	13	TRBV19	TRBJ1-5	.	TGTGCCTCCAATCCCGGGCAAGTGGAGCCCCAGCATTTT	CASNPGQVEPQHF
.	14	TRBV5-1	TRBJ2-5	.	TGCGCCAGCAGCTTGAACGCGGGGATGGAGACCCAGTACTTC	CASSLNAGMETQYF
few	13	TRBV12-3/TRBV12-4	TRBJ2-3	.	TGTGCCAGCAGCCGACACGTCCGAGATACGCAGTATTTT	CASSRHVRDTQYF
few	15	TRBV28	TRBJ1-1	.	TGTGCCAGCAGTTTAGCGGGACTCCTACGCACTGAAGCTTTCTTT	CASSLAGLLRTEAFF
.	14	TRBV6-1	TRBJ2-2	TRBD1	TGTGCCAGCACCGACAGGGTAGACACCGGGGAGCTGTTTTTT	CASTDRVDTGELFF
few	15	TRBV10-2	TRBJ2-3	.	TGCGCCAGCAGCGCGGGACTCCCAACGACCTATACGCAGTATTTT	CASSAGLPTTYTQYF
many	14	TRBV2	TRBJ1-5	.	TGTGCCAGCATGGATGTTTATAGCAATCAGCCCCAGCATTTT	CASMDVYSNQPQHF
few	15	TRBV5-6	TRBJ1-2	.	TGTGCCAGCAGGGAGCAGGGAACAGGACTAGGGGGCTACACCTTC	CASREQGTGLGGYTF
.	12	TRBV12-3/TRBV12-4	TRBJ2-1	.	TGTGCCAGCAGCCTACACGGGGATGAGCAGTTCTTC	CASSLHGDEQFF
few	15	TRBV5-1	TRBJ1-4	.	TGCGCCAGCAAGTCCGACGGATGGCTATCAGAAAAACTGTTTTTT	CASKSDGWLSEKLFF
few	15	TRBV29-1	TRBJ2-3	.	TGCAGCGTTGAGTTTGGGGCGGGGTCGGGAGATACGCAGTATTTT	CSVEFGAGSGDTQYF
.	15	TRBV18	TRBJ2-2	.	TGTGCCAGCTCACCACCGAGGGGGGCCACCGGGGAGCTGTTTTTT	CASSPPRGATGELFF
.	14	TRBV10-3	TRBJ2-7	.	TGTGCCATCAGTGATCAGGGGAGTCCCTACGAGCAGTACTTC	CAISDQGSPYEQYF
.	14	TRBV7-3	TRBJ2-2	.	TGTGCCAGCAGCAAAGTTGCGAACACCGGGGAGCTGTTTTTT	CASSKVANTGELFF
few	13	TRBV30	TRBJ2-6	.	TGTGCCTGGGGGTTCTCTGGGGCCAACGTCCTGACTTTC	CAWGFSGANVLTF
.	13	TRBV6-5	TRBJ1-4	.	TGTGCCAGCCAGGGGCTTACTAATGAAAAACTGTTTTTT	CASQGLTNEKLFF
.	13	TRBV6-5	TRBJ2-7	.	TGTGCCAGCAGTTACGAGGGAGCCTACGAGCAGTACTTC	CASSYEGAYEQYF
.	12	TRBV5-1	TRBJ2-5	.	TGCGCCAGCTCGGGGGACCGGGAGACCCAGTACTTC	CASSGDRETQYF
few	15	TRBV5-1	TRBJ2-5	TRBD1	TGCGCCAGCAGCTTGACCCCGGGACAGGGAGAGACCCAGTACTTC	CASSLTPGQGETQYF
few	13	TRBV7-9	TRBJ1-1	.	TGTGCCAGCAGCGGCGGGACTAACCTTGAAGCTTTCTTT	CASSGGTNLEAFF
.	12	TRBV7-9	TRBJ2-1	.	TGTGCCAGCAGCTTAAACCCCGGTGAGCAGTTCTTC	CASSLNPGEQFF
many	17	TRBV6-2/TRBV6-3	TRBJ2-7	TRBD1	TGTGCCAGCAGTTACCCTGGACAGGGGTTTTTATCCTACGAGCAGTACTTC	CASSYPGQGFLSYEQYF
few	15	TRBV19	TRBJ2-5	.	TGTGCCAGTAGTATGGGGGGATACCCCCAAGAGACCCAGTACTTC	CASSMGGYPQETQYF
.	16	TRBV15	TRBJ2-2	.	TGTGCCACCAGCAAACGGGACGGCCGAGGCGCCGGGGAGCTGTTTTTT	CATSKRDGRGAGELFF
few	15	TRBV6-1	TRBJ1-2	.	TGTGCCAGCAGTGAAGAAGCAGGTTTAAACTATGGCTACACCTTC	CASSEEAGLNYGYTF
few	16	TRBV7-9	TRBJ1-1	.	TGTGCCAGCAGCTCCACCGGGGCTCGGGGGAACACTGAAGCTTTCTTT	CASSSTGARGNTEAFF
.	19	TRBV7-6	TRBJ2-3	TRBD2	TGTGCCAGCAGTACAATAAGGGACGGTGAGCGGGGGGACTCAGATACGCAGTATTTT	CASSTIRDGERGDSDTQYF
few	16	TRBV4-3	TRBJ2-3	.	TGCGCCAGCAGCCAAGATGGGGCGGGGTACTCAGATACGCAGTATTTT	CASSQDGAGYSDTQYF
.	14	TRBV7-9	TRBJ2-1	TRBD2	TGTGCCAGCATCTTAGCGGGTCTCGAGGATGAGCAGTTCTTC	CASILAGLEDEQFF
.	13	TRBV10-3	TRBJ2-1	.	TGTGCCATCAGGGATACCCCGAACAATGAGCAGTTCTTC	CAIRDTPNNEQFF
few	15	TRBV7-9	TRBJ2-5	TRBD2	TGTGCCAGCAGCTCTAGCGGGACAAAGCTTGAGACCCAGTACTTC	CASSSSGTKLETQYF
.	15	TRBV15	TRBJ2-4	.	TGTGCCACCAGCAGAGACTTGGACCTGGCTGGCATTCAGTACTTC	CATSRDLDLAGIQYF
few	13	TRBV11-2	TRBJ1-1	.	TGTGCCAGCAGCTTTACGTCGGCGACTGAAGCTTTCTTT	CASSFTSATEAFF
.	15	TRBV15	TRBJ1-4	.	TGTGCCACCAGCGGGGACCTGGCAACTAATGAAAAACTGTTTTTT	CATSGDLATNEKLFF
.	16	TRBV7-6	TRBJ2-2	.	TGTGCCAGCAGCGCCTCGGACCCGGCCTACTCCGGGGAGCTGTTTTTT	CASSASDPAYSGELFF
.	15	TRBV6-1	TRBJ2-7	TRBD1	TGTGCCAGCAGCTCCGGGACAGGGGATTCCTACGAGCAGTACTTC	CASSSGTGDSYEQYF
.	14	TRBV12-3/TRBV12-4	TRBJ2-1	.	TGTGCCAGCAGTCGGATGCCGGGGGCGGATGAGCAGTTCTTC	CASSRMPGADEQFF
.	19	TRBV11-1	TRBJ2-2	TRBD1	TGTGCCAGCTCCCCCGGGTCGGGACAGGGAGGTGTGAACACCGGGGAGCTGTTTTTT	CASSPGSGQGGVNTGELFF
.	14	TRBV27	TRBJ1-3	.	TGTGCCAGTAGAACTGGGGTCCCCGGAAACACCATATATTTT	CASRTGVPGNTIYF
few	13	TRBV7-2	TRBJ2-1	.	TGTGCCAGCGCTGAAGTGGATTGGGGTGAGCAGTTCTTC	CASAEVDWGEQFF
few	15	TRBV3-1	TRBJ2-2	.	TGTGCCAGCAGCCATGCTGGGACTTATCCCGGGGAGCTGTTTTTT	CASSHAGTYPGELFF
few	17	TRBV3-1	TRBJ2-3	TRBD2	TGTGCCAGCAGCCCCTTTCTAGCGGGGGGCAGCACAGATACGCAGTATTTT	CASSPFLAGGSTDTQYF
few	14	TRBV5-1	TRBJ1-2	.	TGCGCCAGCAGCCTGATCGCCGGGGACAATGGCTACACCTTC	CASSLIAGDNGYTF
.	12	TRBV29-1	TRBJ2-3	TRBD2	TGCAGCGTTGAAGATAAGCGGGGTGGGCAGTATTTT	CSVEDKRGGQYF
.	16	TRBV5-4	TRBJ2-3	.	TGTGCCAGCAGGCCCGGGGGCTACGGCAGCACAGATACGCAGTATTTT	CASRPGGYGSTDTQYF
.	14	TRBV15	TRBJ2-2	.	TGTGCCACCAGCAGAGATTCTGGGCCTGGGGAGCTGTTTTTT	CATSRDSGPGELFF
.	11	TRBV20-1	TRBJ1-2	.	TGCAGTGCTGGGGGGGGCTATGGCTACACCTTC	CSAGGGYGYTF
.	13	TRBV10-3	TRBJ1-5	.	TGTGCCATCAGCGCAGGGCTTAATCAGCCCCAGCATTTT	CAISAGLNQPQHF
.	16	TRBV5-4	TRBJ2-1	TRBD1	TGTGCCAGCAGCCAAGAGTCCCGACAGGGTAGCAATGAGCAGTTCTTC	CASSQESRQGSNEQFF